This T cell receptor (beta chain) was identified in a study of T cell repertoires in cytomegalovirus infection (dated by TCRdb to about 2019). Background for the entire study: Donor HLA type was relevant to the analysis, as public TCR beta signatures indicated carriage of CMV infection together with the matching HLA type. Here is what the overall study found, with its caveats: Cumulative frequency of public TCR beta family members discriminated carriers of CMV infection plus the relevant HLA type in this cohort and an independent roughly 340-donor cohort. In the ex vivo response, HLA-C-restricted CMV-specific TCR beta clonotypes were dominant, and in two of eight donors the single most frequent clonotype came from this HLA-C-restricted group.

From cysteine to phenylalanine, the CDR3 is 15 amino acids long. Kept here is only the CDR3 DNA, which spans 45 bases and is read in frame from base 1. CDR1 and CDR2 are drawn from the germline V gene: SGHRS, YFSETQ. Sequencing used an Illumina HiSeq 1500. The raw public reads went through TCRdb reprocessing: fastp at Q25, MiXCR clone calling, in-frame beta chains kept. Rows with one shared CDR3 protein collapse into an entry with the most common genes and DNA. The sample includes more than 650,000 distinct CDR3 sequences, with 35% observed a single time. Around 3% of the sample is taken by the ten largest. Comments on this clonotype: The antigen this receptor binds is unknown. A read error may account for a junction end that differs from germline.

This TCR was sampled from a human donor in good health (CMV status not recorded). Some clones in this sample may be carry-over from other donors' samples. The receptor chain draws on TRBV5-1 and TRBJ2-7, with 13 bases matching TRBD2. The sample was PBMCs. The CDR3 region has the sequence CASSEGTSGAYEQSF. In nucleotide form, the sequence is TGCGCCAGCAGCGAAGGGACTAGCGGGGCCTACGAGCAGTCCTTC.